This TCR beta chain was found in a study of T-cell reconstitution after alpha-beta-depleted transplantation in children. Study-level points and caveats: T cells produced anew were the main source of T-cell counts and diversity one year after transplant. At around two months after transplant, the alpha-beta T cells were reportedly derived from several hundred expanded clones that came from non-depleted graft cells. Some patients' high day-60 TCRbeta diversity was traced to surviving recipient T cells and thymic progenitors.

The germline V gene encodes CDR1 DFQATT and CDR2 SNEGSKA (reference sequence). The CDR3 is made up of 13 amino acids. V shed 6 bases and J shed 1 base, with 12 bases lying between them. About this clonotype: Its target is unknown.

Unique molecular identifiers were used to barcode this TCRbeta library. A single record per CDR3 protein comes from TCRdb applying MiXCR to the PCR reads. In the table there are some 830,000 distinct CDR3 sequences, around 17% of which are singletons. The chain has TRBV20-1 and TRBJ1-2; D gene uncertain. The starting material was PBMCs, mostly from graft donor cells, obtained 360 days after TCRalphabeta/CD19-depleted stem cell transplant. This receptor was taken from a male patient aged 10-17 years who had a stem cell transplant for acute lymphoblastic leukemia, so the T cells may come from the graft donor. CDR3 DNA sequence: TGCAGTGCGGCGGACGCCTATAACTATGGCTACACCTTC. It translates to CSAADAYNYGYTF.